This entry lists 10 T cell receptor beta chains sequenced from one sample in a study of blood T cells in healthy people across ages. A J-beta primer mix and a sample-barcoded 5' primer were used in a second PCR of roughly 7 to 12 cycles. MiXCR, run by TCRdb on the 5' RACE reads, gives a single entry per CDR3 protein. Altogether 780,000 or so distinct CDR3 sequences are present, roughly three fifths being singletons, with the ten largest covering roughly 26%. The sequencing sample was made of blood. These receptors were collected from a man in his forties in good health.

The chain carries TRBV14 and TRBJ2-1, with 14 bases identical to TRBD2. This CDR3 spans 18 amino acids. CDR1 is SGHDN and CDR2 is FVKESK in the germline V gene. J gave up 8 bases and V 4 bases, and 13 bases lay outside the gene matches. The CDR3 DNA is TGTGCCAGCAGCCGGGGACTAGCGGGGGTACGCGTTCGGGATGAGCAGTTCTTC. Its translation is CASSRGLAGVRVRDEQFF.

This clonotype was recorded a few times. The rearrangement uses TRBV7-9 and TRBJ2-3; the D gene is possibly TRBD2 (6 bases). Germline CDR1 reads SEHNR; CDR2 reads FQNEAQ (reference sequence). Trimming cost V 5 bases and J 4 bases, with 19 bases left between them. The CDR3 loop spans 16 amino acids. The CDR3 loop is CASSLFLGGGADTQYF. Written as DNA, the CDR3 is TGTGCCAGCAGCCTCTTCCTCGGGGGAGGTGCAGATACGCAGTATTTT.

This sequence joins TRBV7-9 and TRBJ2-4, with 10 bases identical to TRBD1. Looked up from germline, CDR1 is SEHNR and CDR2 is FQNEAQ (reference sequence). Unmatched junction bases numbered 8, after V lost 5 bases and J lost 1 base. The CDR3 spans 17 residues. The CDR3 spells CASSTGQGTGAKNIQYF. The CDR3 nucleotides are TGTGCCAGCAGCACGGGACAGGGGACAGGGGCCAAAAACATTCAGTACTTC.

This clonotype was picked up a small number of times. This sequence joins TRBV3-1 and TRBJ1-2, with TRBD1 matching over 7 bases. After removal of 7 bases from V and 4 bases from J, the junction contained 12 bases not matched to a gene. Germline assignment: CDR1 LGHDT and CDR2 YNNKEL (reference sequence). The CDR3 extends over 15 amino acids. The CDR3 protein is CASTFRQGVGYGYTF. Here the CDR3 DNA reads TGTGCCAGCACCTTCCGGCAGGGGGTTGGCTATGGCTACACCTTC.

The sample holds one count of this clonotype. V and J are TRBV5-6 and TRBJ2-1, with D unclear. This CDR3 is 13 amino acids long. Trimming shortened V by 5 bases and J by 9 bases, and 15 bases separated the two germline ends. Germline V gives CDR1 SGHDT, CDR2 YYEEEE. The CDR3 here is CASRTFSRGEQFF. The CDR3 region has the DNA TGTGCCAGCAGGACATTTTCTAGAGGTGAGCAGTTCTTC.

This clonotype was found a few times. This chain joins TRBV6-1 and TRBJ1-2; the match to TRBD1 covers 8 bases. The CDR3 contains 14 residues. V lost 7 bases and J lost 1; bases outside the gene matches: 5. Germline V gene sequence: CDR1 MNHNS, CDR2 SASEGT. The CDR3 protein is CASTQGALNYGYTF. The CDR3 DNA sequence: TGTGCCAGCACGCAGGGGGCACTTAACTATGGCTACACCTTC.

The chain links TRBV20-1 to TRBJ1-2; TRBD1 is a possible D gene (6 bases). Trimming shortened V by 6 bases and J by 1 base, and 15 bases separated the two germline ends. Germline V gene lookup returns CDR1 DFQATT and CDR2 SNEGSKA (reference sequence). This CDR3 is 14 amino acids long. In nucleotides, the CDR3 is TGCAGTGCGCCGATCGGGGGGCTTAACTATGGCTACACCTTC. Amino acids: CSAPIGGLNYGYTF.

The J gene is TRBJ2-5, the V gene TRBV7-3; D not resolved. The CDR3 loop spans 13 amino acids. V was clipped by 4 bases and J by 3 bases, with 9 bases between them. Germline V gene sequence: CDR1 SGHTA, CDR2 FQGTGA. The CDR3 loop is CASSSGGEETQYF. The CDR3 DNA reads TGTGCCAGCAGCTCCGGTGGGGAAGAGACCCAGTACTTC. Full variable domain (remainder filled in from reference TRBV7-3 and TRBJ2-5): GAGVSQTPSNKVTEKGKYVELRCDPISGHTALYWYRQSLGQGPEFLIYFQGTGAADDSGLPNDRFFAVRPEGSVSTLKIQRTERGDSAVYLCASSSGGEETQYFGPGTRLLVL.

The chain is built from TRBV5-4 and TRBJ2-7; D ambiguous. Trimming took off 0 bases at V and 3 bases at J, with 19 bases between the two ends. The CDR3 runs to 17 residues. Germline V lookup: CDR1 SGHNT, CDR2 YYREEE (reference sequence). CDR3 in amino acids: CASSLGPKRTRHYEQYF. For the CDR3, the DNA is TGTGCCAGCAGCTTGGGTCCTAAACGTACGCGTCACTACGAGCAGTACTTC.

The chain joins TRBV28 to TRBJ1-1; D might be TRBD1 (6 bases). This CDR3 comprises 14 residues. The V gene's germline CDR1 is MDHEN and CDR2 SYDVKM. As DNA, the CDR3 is TGTGCAACCCACGTAGGGGGAATGAACACTGAAGCTTTCTTT. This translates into CATHVGGMNTEAFF.